Listed here are 13 T cell receptor beta chains from one sample, sequenced in a study of CD8 T cells in ankylosing spondylitis. Via MiXCR, TCRdb re-called the 5' RACE reads, giving one row per CDR3 protein. Of 85,000 to 100,000 distinct CDR3 sequences listed, 8% to 10% were seen once; the top ten hold more than 9.5%. Sequenced material: blood, either unsorted or a sorted T cell fraction (not recorded which). The receptors derive from a male donor with ankylosing spondylitis or in good health (not recorded which).

The CDR3 DNA sequence: TGTGCCAGCAGCTTAGTGGAGGGGCCCACTGAAGCTTTCTTT. Protein sequence: CASSLVEGPTEAFF. The chain employs TRBV7-9 and TRBJ1-1; a weak D match, TRBD1 (5 bases). The CDR3 consists of 14 residues. Trimming left V 1 base short and J 4 bases short, with 10 bases between. CDR1 SEHNR and CDR2 FQNEAQ come from the germline V gene (reference sequence). Based on the CDR3 plus reference TRBV7-9 and TRBJ1-1, the full variable domain is DTGVSQNPRHKITKRGQNVTFRCDPISEHNRLYWYRQTLGQGPEFLTYFQNEAQLEKSRLLSDRFSAERPKGSFSTLEIQRTEQGDSAMYLCASSLVEGPTEAFFGQGTRLTVV.

This clonotype was detected many times. The chain joins TRBV29-1 to TRBJ1-1, with unresolved D. This CDR3 spans 15 amino acids. Germline-derived CDR1 and CDR2 are SQVTM and ANQGSEA. V lost 7 bases to trimming and J lost 2 bases, with 20 bases between them. CDR3 DNA: TGCAGCGCTGGGCGTTGGCCGGGGAGAAACACTGAAGCTTTCTTT. This gives the protein CSAGRWPGRNTEAFF.

This clonotype was seen repeatedly, ten times or more. The J gene is TRBJ1-1, the V gene TRBV27; TRBD1 agrees at 11 bases. Germline values: CDR1 MNHEY, CDR2 SMNVEV (reference sequence). After removal of 2 bases from V and 2 bases from J, the junction contained 1 base not matched to a gene. The CDR3 loop spans 15 amino acids. CDR3 in amino acids: CASSLGTGGNTEAFF. In DNA, the CDR3 is TGTGCCAGCAGTTTAGGGACAGGGGGAAACACTGAAGCTTTCTTT.

This clonotype was seen at least ten times. The V gene is TRBV15, the J gene TRBJ2-1; D call uncertain. Deletions cut 3 bases from V and 9 bases from J, with 18 bases between. This CDR3 is built from 15 residues. Germline V lookup: CDR1 LNHNV, CDR2 YYDKDF (reference sequence). The CDR3 DNA reads TGTGCCACCAGCAGGAGGATCACCCTCCTACCTGAGCAGTTCTTC. The encoded protein is CATSRRITLLPEQFF.

Turning to this clonotype: A clone one base away is much larger, so this may be a read error. J is TRBJ1-1 and V is TRBV7-2; D not resolved. V lost 2 bases and J lost 4, with 11 bases in between. The CDR3 loop spans 14 amino acids. The V gene's germline CDR1 is SGHTA and CDR2 FQGNSA. The CDR3 here is CASSLSGGVTEAFF. The CDR3 region has the DNA TGTGCCAGCAGCTTATCAGGTGGTGTCACTGAAGCTTTCTTT.

This chain connects TRBV6-1 to TRBJ2-1; TRBD1 matches at 8 bases. CDR1 and CDR2 from the germline V gene are MNHNS and SASEGT. V was pared by 8 bases and J by 8 bases, with 11 bases of the junction left unmatched. The CDR3 runs 14 residues. DNA for the CDR3: TGTGCCAGCTGCAGGGGGCGGGCCGCACATGAGCAGTTCTTC. Translated: CASCRGRAAHEQFF.

This clonotype occurred many times. V gene TRBV9 combines with J gene TRBJ2-4; perhaps TRBD1 as D (6 bases). V was trimmed by 4 bases and J by 4 bases, leaving 12 bases between them. Germline V gene data show CDR1 as SGDLS and CDR2 as YYNGEE. The CDR3 spans 14 residues. In DNA form, the CDR3 reads TGTGCCAGCAGCCCGGGGACACGGAAAAACATTCAGTACTTC. It specifies CASSPGTRKNIQYF.

This clonotype was recorded at least ten times. The chain uses TRBV3-1 and TRBJ2-3, with no clear D. The V and J ends lost 0 bases and 6 bases respectively, with 4 bases between them. This CDR3 region has 12 residues. Germline values: CDR1 LGHDT, CDR2 YNNKEL (reference sequence). CDR3 loop: CASSQDRDTQYF. The CDR3 coding sequence is TGTGCCAGCAGCCAAGACAGGGATACGCAGTATTTT.

This CDR3 is CASSQYPGQGYNEQFF. DNA for the CDR3: TGTGCCAGCAGCCAGTATCCGGGACAGGGCTACAATGAGCAGTTCTTC. V usage is TRBV4-2 and J usage is TRBJ2-1; TRBD1 matches at 9 bases. Germline values: CDR1 LGHNA, CDR2 YNFKEQ. Trimming took 3 bases from V and 3 from J; bases not matched to a gene: 6. The CDR3 totals 16 residues.

In its sample, this clonotype was seen many times. The chain carries TRBV20-1 and TRBJ2-5, with TRBD1 identical over 7 bases. V lost 0 bases and J lost 2; bases outside the gene matches: 9. This CDR3 is built from 16 residues. Germline V gene sequence: CDR1 DFQATT, CDR2 SNEGSKA (reference sequence). The CDR3 spells CSARDDGTAHQETQYF. CDR3 in DNA: TGCAGTGCTAGAGATGACGGGACAGCCCATCAAGAGACCCAGTACTTC.

This clonotype was found many times. The gene calls are TRBV4-3 and TRBJ1-5; tentatively, D is TRBD1 (5 bases). The CDR3 loop spans 17 amino acids. CDR1 LGHNA and CDR2 YSLEER come from the germline V gene. V was pared by 0 bases and J by 5 bases, with 17 bases between. The CDR3 loop reads CASSQECQGEVDQPQHF. The CDR3 coding sequence is TGCGCCAGCAGCCAAGAATGTCAAGGGGAAGTGGATCAGCCCCAGCATTTT.

Notes on this clonotype: A much larger clonotype is one base distant, so this may be a read error. The chain is built from TRBV12-3 or TRBV12-4 and TRBJ2-3; no definite D call. Trimming stripped 7 bases from V and 5 bases from J, with 16 bases between. This CDR3 has 14 residues. The CDR3 DNA is TGTGCCAGCACCGACTTAAGTGACCAAGATACGCAGTATTTT. Protein sequence: CASTDLSDQDTQYF.

This clonotype was seen ten or more times. The chain has TRBV30 and TRBJ2-2, with no clear D. Germline V gives CDR1 GTSNPN, CDR2 SVGIG (reference sequence). The CDR3 contains 14 residues. V was pared by 4 bases and J by 4 bases, with 13 bases between. This chain's CDR3 is CAWNPRTSTGELFF. CDR3 DNA sequence: TGTGCCTGGAACCCTCGAACAAGCACCGGGGAGCTGTTTTTT.